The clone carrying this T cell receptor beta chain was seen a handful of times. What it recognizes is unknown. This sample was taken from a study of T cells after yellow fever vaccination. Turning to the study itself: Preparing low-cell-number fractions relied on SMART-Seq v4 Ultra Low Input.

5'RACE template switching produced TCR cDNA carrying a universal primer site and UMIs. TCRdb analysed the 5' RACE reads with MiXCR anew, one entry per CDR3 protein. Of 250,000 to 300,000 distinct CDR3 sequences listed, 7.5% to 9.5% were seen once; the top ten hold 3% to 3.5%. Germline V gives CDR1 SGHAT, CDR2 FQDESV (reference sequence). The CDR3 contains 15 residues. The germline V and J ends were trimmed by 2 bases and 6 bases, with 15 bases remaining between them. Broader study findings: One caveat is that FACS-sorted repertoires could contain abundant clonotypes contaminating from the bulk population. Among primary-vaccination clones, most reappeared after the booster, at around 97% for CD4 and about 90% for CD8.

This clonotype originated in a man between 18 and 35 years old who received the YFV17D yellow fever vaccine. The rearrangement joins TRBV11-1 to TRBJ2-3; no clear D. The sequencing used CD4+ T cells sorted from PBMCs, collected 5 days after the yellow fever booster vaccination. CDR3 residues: CASSLPVSLGDTQYF. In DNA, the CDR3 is TGTGCCAGCAGCTTACCTGTATCCCTGGGGGATACGCAGTATTTT.